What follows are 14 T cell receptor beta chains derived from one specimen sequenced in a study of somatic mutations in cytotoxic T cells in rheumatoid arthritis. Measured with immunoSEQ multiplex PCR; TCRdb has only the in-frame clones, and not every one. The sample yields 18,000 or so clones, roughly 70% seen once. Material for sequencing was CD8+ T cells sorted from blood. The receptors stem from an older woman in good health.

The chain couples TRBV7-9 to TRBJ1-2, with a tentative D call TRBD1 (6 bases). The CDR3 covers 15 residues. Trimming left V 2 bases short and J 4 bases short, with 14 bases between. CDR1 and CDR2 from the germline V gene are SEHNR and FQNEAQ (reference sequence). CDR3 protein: CASSLLPQGGYGYTF. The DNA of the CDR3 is TGTGCCAGCAGCTTACTCCCACAGGGTGGCTATGGCTACACCTTC.

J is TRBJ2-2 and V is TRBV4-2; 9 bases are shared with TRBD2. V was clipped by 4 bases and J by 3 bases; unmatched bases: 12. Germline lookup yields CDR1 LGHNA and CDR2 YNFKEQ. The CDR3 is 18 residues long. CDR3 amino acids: CASSPSPSERGDTGELFF. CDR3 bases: TGTGCCAGCAGCCCCTCACCCTCGGAGCGGGGGGACACCGGGGAGCTGTTTTTT.

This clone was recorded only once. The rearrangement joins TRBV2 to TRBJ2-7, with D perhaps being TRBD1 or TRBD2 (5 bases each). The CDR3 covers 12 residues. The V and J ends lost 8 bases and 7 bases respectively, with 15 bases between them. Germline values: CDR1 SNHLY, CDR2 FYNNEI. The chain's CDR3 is CASSGRSREQYF. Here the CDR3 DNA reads TGTGCCAGCTCGGGACGCAGCAGGGAGCAGTACTTC.

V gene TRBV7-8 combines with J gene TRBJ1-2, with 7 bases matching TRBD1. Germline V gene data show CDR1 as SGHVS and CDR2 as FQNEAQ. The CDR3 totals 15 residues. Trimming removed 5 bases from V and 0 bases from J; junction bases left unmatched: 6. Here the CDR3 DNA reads TGTGCCAGCAGCAAACAGGGGACCTCTAACTATGGCTACACCTTC. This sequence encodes CASSKQGTSNYGYTF.

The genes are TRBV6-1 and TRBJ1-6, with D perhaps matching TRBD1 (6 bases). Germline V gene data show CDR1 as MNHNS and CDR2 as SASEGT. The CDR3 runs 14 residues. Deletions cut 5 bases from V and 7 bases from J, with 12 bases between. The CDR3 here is CASSHRVENSPLHF. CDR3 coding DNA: TGTGCCAGCAGTCACAGGGTAGAGAATTCACCCCTCCACTTT.

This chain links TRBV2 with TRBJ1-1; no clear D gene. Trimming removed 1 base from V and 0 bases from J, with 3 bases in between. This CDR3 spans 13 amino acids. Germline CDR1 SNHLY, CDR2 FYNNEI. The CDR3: CASSEGMNTEAFF. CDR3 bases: TGTGCCAGCAGTGAAGGTATGAACACTGAAGCTTTCTTT.

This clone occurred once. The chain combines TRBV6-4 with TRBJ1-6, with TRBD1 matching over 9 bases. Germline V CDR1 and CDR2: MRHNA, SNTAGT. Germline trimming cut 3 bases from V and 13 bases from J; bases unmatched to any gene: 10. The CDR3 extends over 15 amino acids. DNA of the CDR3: TGTGCCAGCAGTGAAATTGGGGACAGGGCCTCCCCCCTCCACTTT. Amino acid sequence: CASSEIGDRASPLHF.

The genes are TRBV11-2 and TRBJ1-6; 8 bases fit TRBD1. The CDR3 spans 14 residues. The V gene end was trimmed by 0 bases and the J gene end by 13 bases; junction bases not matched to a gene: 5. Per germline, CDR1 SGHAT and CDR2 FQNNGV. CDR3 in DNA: TGTGCCAGCAGCTTAGATGGGACAGGCGGGCCCCTCCACTTT. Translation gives CASSLDGTGGPLHF.

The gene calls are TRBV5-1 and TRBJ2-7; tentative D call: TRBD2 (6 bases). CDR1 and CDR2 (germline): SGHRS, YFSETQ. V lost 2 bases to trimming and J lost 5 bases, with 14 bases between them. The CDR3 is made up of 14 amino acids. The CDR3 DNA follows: TGCGCCAGCAGCTTCGGAGGGTCACACGACGAGCAGTACTTC. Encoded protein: CASSFGGSHDEQYF.

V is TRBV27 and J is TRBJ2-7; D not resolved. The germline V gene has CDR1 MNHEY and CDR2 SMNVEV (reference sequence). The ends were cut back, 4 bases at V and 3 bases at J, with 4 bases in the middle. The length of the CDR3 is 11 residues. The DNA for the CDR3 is TGTGCCAGCAGTTCCAGCTACGAGCAGTACTTC. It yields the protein CASSSSYEQYF.

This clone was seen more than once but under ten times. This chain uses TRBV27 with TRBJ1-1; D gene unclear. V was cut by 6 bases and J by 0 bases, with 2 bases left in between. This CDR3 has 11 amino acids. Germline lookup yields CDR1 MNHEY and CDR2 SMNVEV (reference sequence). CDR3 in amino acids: CASRMNTEAFF. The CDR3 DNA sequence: TGTGCCAGCAGGATGAACACTGAAGCTTTCTTT.

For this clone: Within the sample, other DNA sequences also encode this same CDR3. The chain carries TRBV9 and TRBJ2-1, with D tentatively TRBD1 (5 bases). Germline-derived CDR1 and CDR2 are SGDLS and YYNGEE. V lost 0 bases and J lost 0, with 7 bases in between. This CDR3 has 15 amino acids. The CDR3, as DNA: TGTGCCAGCAGCGTAGAAGACAGCTCCTACAATGAGCAGTTCTTC. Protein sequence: CASSVEDSSYNEQFF.

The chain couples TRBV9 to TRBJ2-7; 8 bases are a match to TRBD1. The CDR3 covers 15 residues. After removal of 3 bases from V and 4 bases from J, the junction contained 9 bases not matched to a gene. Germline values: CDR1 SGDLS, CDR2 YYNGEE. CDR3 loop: CASSASGGPGYEQYF. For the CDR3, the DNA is TGTGCCAGCAGCGCGTCAGGGGGCCCGGGTTACGAGCAGTACTTC.

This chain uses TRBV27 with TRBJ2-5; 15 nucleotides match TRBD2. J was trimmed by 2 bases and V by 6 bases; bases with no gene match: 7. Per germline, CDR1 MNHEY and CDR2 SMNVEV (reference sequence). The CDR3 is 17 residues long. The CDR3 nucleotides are TGTGCCAGCAGGGGGACTAGCGGGGGGACGATACAAGAGACCCAGTACTTC. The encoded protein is CASRGTSGGTIQETQYF.